This T cell receptor (beta chain) was captured in a study of cytomegalovirus exposure and HLA in healthy donors (TCRdb year 2017). Broadly, across the study: In an earlier analysis of approximately 640 of the donors, 276 Gb of sequence data and approximately 100 million unique TCR beta sequences from roughly 200 million T cells were reported. Approximately 310 gigabases of sequencing data and roughly 90 million unique TCR sequences were included in an early release covering roughly 700 HLA-typed donors. Of the approximately 400 genotyped donors, roughly 85% fell in the genetic ancestry cluster associated with self-reported Caucasian donors. The study was designed to test whether signatures of past pathogen exposure could be identified by cataloging public T cell receptors. Using immunosequencing, the study profiled T cell repertoires from 500 to 800 subjects and related those repertoires to cytomegalovirus serostatus. Along with the roughly 670-subject first cohort, a separate validation cohort of roughly 110 different subjects was used. High-throughput TCR immunosequencing, statistical association of individual TCRs with disease status, and machine learning were combined to predict cytomegalovirus infection status. A later analysis re-examined previously published TCR beta repertoires from 500 to 700 donors and added high-resolution HLA genotyping to investigate patterns of TCR occurrence. In the later analysis, no new phenotypic data were used to find candidate immune exposures; instead, reliance was placed on TCR beta sequences and their occurrence across donors. An earlier analysis of more than 450 of the donors used high-throughput TCR beta sequencing to judge whether each TCR beta V gene segment behaved as functional or pseudogenic. Donor age, sex, ethnicity and CMV serostatus were collected together with the repertoire data. A later genetic analysis used genome-wide SNP genotypes for about 60% of the roughly 670 donors, treating that subset as a discovery cohort. All discovery cohort repertoires had been generated on a single sequencing platform. HLA typing covered class I and class II loci at four-digit resolution. The number of donors typed differed by locus, with about 620-630 for A, B, C, DRB1 and DQB1, about 500 for DQA1, 600 to 610 for DPA1, and under 490 for DPB1. A handful of DR-DQ haplotypes were treated as single units for association and clustering because of strong linkage in the cohort. Across around 400 genotyped donors of the cohort, an average of approximately 220,000 unique TCR beta nucleotide sequences per donor were sequenced, and approximately 19% of those sequences were non-productive.

The cohort comprised some 680 healthy bone marrow donors. Cohort members were all nominally healthy when sampled, although unrecorded immune exposures were likely present. The donor tested CMV seronegative and was one of the 352 seronegative cohort members. Every donor gave a peripheral blood sample, and the peripheral blood mononuclear cells from that sample were used for TCR beta sequencing. The Qiagen DNeasy Blood Extraction Kit was used to extract genomic DNA from the blood cell samples. The library relied on the immunoSEQ multiplex PCR assay. For the multiplex PCR, a mixture combining 60 forward primers for TCR Vbeta segments and 13 reverse primers for TCR Jbeta segments was used. The CDR3 region of rearranged TCR beta genes was amplified from genomic DNA with a multiplex PCR assay. On the Illumina HiSeq System, the amplified TCR beta libraries were sequenced as 87-base-pair reads. Per the authors' processing: Across the 670 or so repertoires, a later analysis counted tens of millions of unique TCR beta chains, approximately 10 million of which were shared by at least two donors. To remove PCR and sequencing errors, raw reads were error-corrected and collapsed into unique sequences using a nearest-neighbor algorithm that merged closely related sequences. To assign V, D and J gene segments, CDR3 sequences were aligned to IMGT reference sequences. Each retained sequence needed at least a six-nucleotide match to both a V gene segment and a J gene segment. Rearrangements were classified as productive when the CDR3 lacked stop codons and remained in frame with V and J, and all other rearrangements were classified as non-productive. Following IMGT convention, CDR3 was defined as the stretch from the second conserved V-encoded cysteine to the conserved J-encoded phenylalanine. In an earlier analysis of 587 of the donors, sequences lacking an unambiguous match to a single V gene segment were excluded. An earlier analysis of a few hundred of the donors called V segments functional above 56.7% productive rearrangements and segregating when the between-donor standard deviation exceeded 5%. A statistical classification framework was built to diagnose cytomegalovirus status from the catalog of TCR beta chain sequences. In a later analysis, TCR nucleotide sequences were compared against IMGT/GENE-DB human TR gene sequences so that V and J genes could be assigned. In a later analysis, CDR3 sequences and most-parsimonious VDJ recombination scenarios were assigned using the TCRdist pipeline. In a later analysis, each TCR beta chain was defined by its CDR3 amino acid sequence together with its V-gene family, and reads without a unique V-gene family were excluded. As a way to deal with suspected cross-contamination and a sequencing artifact, a later analysis dropped roughly 600 nucleotide sequences that were highly shared and had low generation probability. A later analysis calculated a clonal expansion index for each public chain from normalized within-repertoire ranks of inferred template counts. In a later analysis, generation probabilities were computed with a VDJ recombination model fitted to out-of-frame rearrangements, and the resulting probabilities were checked against IGoR. A later analysis scored TCR-TCR, TCR-HLA and TCR-CMV co-occurrence with hypergeometric tests, applying a repertoire-size bias correction to TCR pairs. False discovery rates were estimated in a later analysis by permuting HLA or CMV assignments 20 times. In a later analysis, co-occurring TCRs were grouped with DBSCAN, and TCRdist sequence similarity was added when clustering was performed within HLA-allele-positive subsets. Repertoires with fewer than 30,000 or more than 120,000 public chains were left out of co-occurrence clustering, as were five repertoires with anomalous nucleotide sharing. Here the immuneACCESS table is served through TCRdb, limited to in-frame sequences with V and J called. Missing clones are a known gap in these copies; in checked studies unresolved V genes cover under half, and the rest lacks a known reason. V, J and clone size reflect that table, while D and trimming were determined from the DNA. The sample table shows roughly 120,000 clones, and roughly 75% are seen once. Roughly 5% of the sample lies in the top ten.

V lost 7 bases and J lost 0 bases, and the count of bases not matched to a germline gene is 8. Based on the germline V gene, the CDR1 and CDR2 sequences are MDHEN and SYDVKM. Inclusive of the bounding cysteine and phenylalanine, the CDR3 is 16 residues long. CDR3 DNA only is kept here, 48 bases in frame from base 1. Overall results and qualifications from the work: A cluster of highly shared sequence variants was judged likely to be a technical artifact of the sequencing pipeline. CMV serostatus was the only immune exposure information available for the cohort. Cytomegalovirus status was reported to be diagnosed by the classifier with high specificity and sensitivity in both the original and validation cohorts. In a later analysis, HLA-associated TCR beta chains were found to be more clonally expanded and to have lower generation probabilities than equally common non-associated chains. Most TCR sequences were observed very rarely across donors, whereas some public TCRs were present in many individuals. The authors suggested that the approach could potentially be extended to other disease states and immunological phenotypes. HLA typing was unavailable for some donors at each locus, so association tests used only the typed subset. Assigning TCR associations to individual alleles was difficult when HLA alleles, especially DR and DQ, strongly co-occurred. In a later analysis, around 15,000 TCR beta sequences were associated with specific HLA alleles at a false discovery rate of 0.05. The study listed 150 to 200 TCR beta chains as associated with cytomegalovirus. According to a later genetic analysis, donors in an Asian-associated ancestry cluster had fewer N-insertions in productive TCRs than the approximately 700-donor mean. In a later analysis, TCR association rates were found to vary across HLA loci, with the most associated TCRs seen for DRB1 alleles and the fewest for HLA-C alleles. In a later analysis, several top co-occurrence clusters were reported to appear linked to parvovirus B19, influenza, CMV and Epstein-Barr virus. Only TCR beta chains were sequenced in this cohort, and the absence of alpha or paired-chain data limited detectable features. Sequencing depth was assumed to be roughly uniform across donors in the presence/absence analyses, though that assumption may not hold. Three of the identified cytomegalovirus-associated TCR beta chains were confirmed in vitro to be specific for cytomegalovirus antigens. A further reported finding was that TCR beta sequences accurately predicted the HLA-A and HLA-B alleles for most subjects in the first cohort. Because counts were too low, roughly 17 rarely observed V segments, including chromosome 9 orphons, were left out of the earlier analysis of about 620 of the donors. A later analysis found that most CMV-associated TCR beta chains appeared HLA-restricted, with HLA associations seemingly driven largely by CMV exposure. An association between a missense DCLRE1C variant and V-gene and J-gene trimming of TCR beta chains was found in a later genetic analysis and replicated in an independent cohort. Correlated functional status among segregating V segments might be attributable to linkage disequilibrium, but an unknown experimental factor could not be ruled out. In an earlier analysis of fewer than 750 of the donors, most TCR beta V segments were observed in productive rearrangements about 90% or about 30% of the time, broadly matching IMGT annotations. Because the 87-base-pair reads could not distinguish some IMGT-functional V segments, including TRBV6-2 and TRBV6-3, those segments were excluded.

About this clone: Its antigen has not been determined. Base qualities are missing; no much larger clone stands one base away.

The chain is encoded by TRBV28 joined to TRBJ2-7, with 11 junctional bases fitting TRBD1. Sequenced sample: PBMCs. This sequence originates from a man aged 25 to 40 in good health and CMV-seronegative. The CDR3 protein: CASMGQGEKTSYEQYF. The DNA sequence is TGTGCCAGCATGGGACAGGGGGAAAAAACCTCCTACGAGCAGTACTTC. Here the CDR3 is joined to the reference TRBV28 and TRBJ2-7 genes, and the full variable domain is: DVKVTQSSRYLVKRTGEKVFLECVQDMDHENMFWYRQDPGLGLRLIYFSYDVKMKEKGDIPEGYSVSREKKERFSLILESASTNQTSMYLCASMGQGEKTSYEQYFGPGTRLTVT.